This entry concerns a single T cell receptor (beta chain). Its target is unknown. The source of the sample is a study of cytotoxic CD8 clonotypes in ibrutinib-treated CLL. Study-wide background: Specimens for response were gathered following a median around eleven months of therapy, spanning 6 to 36.

Sequencing used immunoSEQ multiplex PCR; TCRdb keeps in-frame clones, though not all of them. The sample consists of 270,000 or so clones, less than 85% of them appearing once. Whole-study results and caveats: Public clonotypes occurred uncommonly; on treatment, they contracted or remained stable. Age-matched healthy donor levels were exceeded by baseline clonality, which tracked circulating CD8+ T-cell counts.

The CDR3 has 11 amino acids. In germline, CDR1 is SGHVS, CDR2 FQNEAQ. V dropped 1 base and J dropped 3 bases, with 1 base sitting between them. This clonotype was obtained from a human donor with chronic lymphocytic leukemia. Here the sequenced sample was PBMCs, taken at disease progression, from a patient treated with ibrutinib. The gene calls are TRBV7-8 and TRBJ2-7; D is ambiguous. Written as DNA, the CDR3 is TGTGCCAGCAGCTTAGACTACGAGCAGTACTTC. This encodes CASSLDYEQYF.